These 7 T cell receptor beta chains came from one sample sequenced in a study of T cells in Graves' hyperthyroidism and ophthalmopathy. Using RNA transcripts as the source, TCR beta CDR3 regions were amplified. The TCR CDR3 first-round RT-PCR relied on the HTBI primer set. TCRdb re-derived calls from the multiplex PCR reads in MiXCR, one entry per CDR3 protein. The data hold 410,000 or so distinct CDR3 sequences, with roughly 14% observed a single time. What was sequenced was blood. The receptors derive from a young man with Graves' ophthalmopathy.

This clonotype showed up just a few times. The V call is TRBV11-2, the J call TRBJ2-3; a weak D match, TRBD2 (6 bases). This CDR3 is built from 15 residues. Germline V gene lookup returns CDR1 SGHAT and CDR2 FQNNGV. Trimming pared 0 bases from V and 1 base from J, leaving 8 bases between. CDR3 sequence: CASSLDERGTDTQYF. The CDR3 DNA reads as TGTGCCAGCAGCTTAGATGAGCGGGGCACAGATACGCAGTATTTT.

This clonotype was seen repeatedly, ten times or more. This chain uses TRBV20-1 with TRBJ2-3; perhaps TRBD2 as D (6 bases). Trimming shortened V by 7 bases and J by 3 bases, and 17 bases separated the two germline ends. The CDR3 extends over 14 amino acids. CDR1 and CDR2 (germline): DFQATT, SNEGSKA (reference sequence). CDR3 protein: CSVPGLGQTDTQYF. The CDR3 DNA sequence: TGCAGTGTCCCGGGACTTGGTCAAACAGATACGCAGTATTTT.

This clonotype was recorded at least ten times. V usage is TRBV20-1 and J usage is TRBJ2-5; D is perhaps TRBD2 (5 bases). V dropped 2 bases and J dropped 4 bases, with 8 bases sitting between them. The CDR3 length is 12 residues. CDR1 is DFQATT, CDR2 SNEGSKA, per germline (reference sequence). The CDR3 protein is CSARKSGETQYF. For the CDR3, the DNA is TGCAGTGCTAGAAAGAGCGGAGAGACCCAGTACTTC.

This clonotype has a count of ten or more. The V gene is TRBV30, the J gene TRBJ2-6; D uncertain. CDR1 GTSNPN and CDR2 SVGIG come from the germline V gene (reference sequence). The CDR3 sequence is 14 residues long. V was shortened by 1 base and J by 1 base, with 5 bases between the two germline ends. In nucleotides, the CDR3 is TGTGCCTGGAGTGACGGATCTGGGGCCAACGTCCTGACTTTC. This encodes CAWSDGSGANVLTF.

This clonotype was detected ten times or more. The J gene is TRBJ2-5, the V gene TRBV20-1, with TRBD1 matching 9 bases. Per the germline V gene, CDR1 is DFQATT and CDR2 is SNEGSKA (reference sequence). This CDR3 has 16 amino acids. J was trimmed by 0 bases and V by 0 bases; bases with no gene match: 5. CDR3 region: CSARDHRDRDQETQYF. As DNA, the CDR3 is TGCAGTGCTAGAGATCACCGGGACAGGGACCAAGAGACCCAGTACTTC.

The DNA of the CDR3 is TGTGCCAGTAGTATTAGGGCGGGCACAGATACGCAGTATTTT. Amino acid sequence: CASSIRAGTDTQYF. V is TRBV19 and J is TRBJ2-3, with D uncertain. The V end lost 3 bases, the J end lost 1 base, and 8 bases lay between the germline ends. The CDR3 spans 14 residues. The germline V gene has CDR1 LNHDA and CDR2 SQIVND (reference sequence).

This clonotype was picked up many times. The CDR3 DNA sequence: TGCGCCAGCAGCTTGGGACTGAACAATGAGCAGTTCTTC. It is translated as CASSLGLNNEQFF. The rearrangement joins TRBV5-1 to TRBJ2-1; D remains unclear. Germline V gives CDR1 SGHRS, CDR2 YFSETQ. This CDR3 has 13 residues. Trimming removed 0 bases from V and 5 bases from J, with 6 bases in between.